The 8 T cell receptor beta chains in this list originate from one sample, sequenced in a study of shared clonotypes between healthy human individuals. Repertoires were generated with immunoSEQ multiplex PCR, while TCRdb's copy carries only in-frame clones and drops some. The sample yields about 820,000 clones, 80% to 95% seen once. CD8 cells regarded as naive lacked CD45RO, were positively chosen for CCR7, and omitted terminally differentiated effector memory CD45RA+ cells. Sequencing input: naive CD8+ T cells sorted from blood. The source of these receptors is a man aged 25 to 40 in good health.

This chain uses TRBV7-9 with TRBJ2-7; D call uncertain. The CDR3 is 11 residues long. V was trimmed by 1 base and J by 4 bases, leaving 2 bases between them. CDR1 is SEHNR, CDR2 FQNEAQ, per germline (reference sequence). CDR3 DNA: TGTGCCAGCAGCTTAGTTTACGAGCAGTACTTC. It specifies CASSLVYEQYF.

The chain joins TRBV28 to TRBJ2-5, with a possible D match to TRBD1 (5 bases). The V end lost 3 bases, the J end lost 5 bases, and 25 bases lay between the germline ends. The CDR3 consists of 18 residues. Germline CDR1 MDHEN, CDR2 SYDVKM. The CDR3 protein is CASSFLGRDELIWETQYF. CDR3 nucleotide sequence: TGTGCCAGCAGTTTCTTGGGCAGGGATGAGTTAATTTGGGAGACCCAGTACTTC.

The chain couples TRBV19 to TRBJ2-2; a possible D gene is TRBD2 (7 bases). Germline V lookup: CDR1 LNHDA, CDR2 SQIVND (reference sequence). The length of the CDR3 is 21 residues. V was pared by 4 bases and J by 7 bases, with 34 bases between. As DNA, the CDR3 is TGTGCCAGTAGTACAGCCAGCTCGATGGGGGCGGGAGATTTCCGTCGCGGGGAGCTGTTTTTT. Its translation is CASSTASSMGAGDFRRGELFF.

For the CDR3, the DNA is TGTGCCAGCAGCGCCGACATTAACTACAATGAGCAGTTCTTC. This gives the protein CASSADINYNEQFF. This chain joins TRBV11-3 and TRBJ2-1; D not certain. Trimming left V 5 bases short and J 3 bases short, with 11 bases between. Germline assignment: CDR1 SGHNT and CDR2 YENEEA. This CDR3 is 14 amino acids long.

The J gene is TRBJ2-5, the V gene TRBV6-1; D remains ambiguous. Germline values: CDR1 MNHNS, CDR2 SASEGT. CDR3 length equals 11 residues. Trimming took off 6 bases at V and 4 bases at J, with 6 bases between the two ends. Here the CDR3 DNA reads TGTGCCAGCAGAATCACAGAGACCCAGTACTTC. This gives the protein CASRITETQYF.

This clone was detected once. A read error is possible here, since a much larger clone lies one base away. The gene calls are TRBV7-2 and TRBJ2-7; D unclear. Trimming took off 3 bases at V and 2 bases at J, with 8 bases between the two ends. The CDR3 length is 13 residues. The germline gives CDR1 SGHTA, CDR2 FQGNSA. The CDR3 here is CASSLDGTYEQYF. The CDR3 bases are TGTGCCAGCAGCTTGGACGGTACCTACGAGCAGTACTTC.

This chain uses TRBV15 with TRBJ2-1; D may be TRBD2 (6 bases). In germline, CDR1 is LNHNV, CDR2 YYDKDF (reference sequence). The ends were cut back, 0 bases at V and 4 bases at J, with 28 bases in the middle. This CDR3 contains 21 residues. The CDR3 loop is CATSRDGGSPKLQLRYNEQFF. As DNA, the CDR3 is TGTGCCACCAGCAGAGATGGGGGGTCTCCTAAACTCCAACTGCGTTACAATGAGCAGTTCTTC.

This clone appeared a single time. This sequence joins TRBV7-2 and TRBJ2-3, with 12 bases aligning to TRBD2. V was clipped by 0 bases and J by 4 bases; unmatched bases: 11. CDR3 length: 19 residues. Germline V gene sequence: CDR1 SGHTA, CDR2 FQGNSA. CDR3 bases: TGTGCCAGCAGCTTAGCGAGTTTTACTAGCGGGAGGTTAGCAGATACGCAGTATTTT. It encodes CASSLASFTSGRLADTQYF.